Presented here are 10 T cell receptor beta chains from one specimen sequenced in a study of siplizumab effects on memory and regulatory T cells. Clones were sequenced by immunoSEQ multiplex PCR, and TCRdb holds only the in-frame ones, with some missing. The table records some 100,000 clones, 93% of them present only once. Sequencing was done on a sample of CD8+ T cells sorted from blood. The receptors were sampled from a human donor in good health.

This chain links TRBV9 with TRBJ1-4; D unclear. Trimming stripped 2 bases from V and 3 bases from J, with 11 bases between. Germline CDR1 SGDLS, CDR2 YYNGEE. CDR3 length: 15 residues. This CDR3 reads CASSVGGSSNEKLFF. The CDR3 nucleotides are TGTGCCAGCAGCGTCGGCGGGAGTTCTAATGAAAAACTGTTTTTT.

This clone was counted once. The V and J genes are TRBV9 and TRBJ1-3; D gene ambiguous. Trimming took off 3 bases at V and 3 bases at J, with 7 bases between the two ends. Germline CDR1 and CDR2: SGDLS and YYNGEE. There are 13 residues in the CDR3. The DNA for the CDR3 is TGTGCCAGCAGCGAAGGAGGTGGAAACACCATATATTTT. It encodes CASSEGGGNTIYF.

This rearrangement joins TRBV7-6 to TRBJ2-7; TRBD2 matches at 12 bases. The CDR3 is made up of 16 amino acids. Unmatched junction bases numbered 5, after V lost 5 bases and J lost 0 bases. Germline values: CDR1 SGHVS, CDR2 FNYEAQ. CDR3 sequence (DNA): TGTGCCAGCAGCCCCAGGACTAGCGGGGTCTCCTACGAGCAGTACTTC. Protein sequence: CASSPRTSGVSYEQYF.

The chain is built from TRBV27 and TRBJ1-2; the match to TRBD1 covers 9 bases. This CDR3 has 16 residues. The junction had 10 bases not matched to a gene; V was cut back by 4 bases and J by 4 bases. Germline V CDR1 and CDR2: MNHEY, SMNVEV (reference sequence). The CDR3: CASSYRDRVALYGYTF. As DNA, the CDR3 is TGTGCCAGCAGTTATAGGGACAGGGTAGCGCTCTATGGCTACACCTTC.

The V gene is TRBV4-2, the J gene TRBJ2-7; D tentatively reads TRBD1 or TRBD2 (5 bases each). Between the trimmed V and J ends, which lost 3 bases and 3 bases, there was a span of 12 bases. This CDR3 has 14 residues. Germline CDR1 reads LGHNA; CDR2 reads YNFKEQ. The CDR3 region has the DNA TGTGCCAGCAGCCAGCTCCGGGACGGCTACGAGCAGTACTTC. Residues: CASSQLRDGYEQYF.

The rearrangement uses TRBV7-8 and TRBJ2-1; 9 bases line up with TRBD2. The CDR3 extends over 16 amino acids. Germline values: CDR1 SGHVS, CDR2 FQNEAQ. V trimming: 0 bases; J trimming: 7 bases; junction bases outside the gene matches: 7. Here the CDR3 reads CASSLARLAGRNEQFF. The CDR3 DNA reads TGTGCCAGCAGCTTAGCGAGGCTAGCGGGAAGGAATGAGCAGTTCTTC.

V and J are TRBV29-1 and TRBJ2-2, with 10 nucleotides matching TRBD1. CDR1 SQVTM and CDR2 ANQGSEA come from the germline V gene. The CDR3 spans 16 residues. V shed 0 bases, J shed 7 bases, and the junction held 8 bases outside the gene matches. The CDR3 region is CSVEDGRDRGNGELFF. The CDR3 DNA sequence: TGCAGCGTTGAAGATGGCCGGGACAGGGGCAACGGGGAGCTGTTTTTT.

The CDR3 is CASSKERLAGYEQYF. In nucleotides, the CDR3 is TGTGCCAGCAGCAAAGAACGACTAGCAGGCTACGAGCAGTACTTC. This rearrangement joins TRBV21-1 to TRBJ2-7; the D call in the table, TRBD2, was not verified against the DNA. TRBV21-1 is labeled a pseudogene. The CDR3 consists of 15 residues.

The J gene is TRBJ2-7, the V gene TRBV5-6, with TRBD2 identical over 10 bases. The CDR3 runs to 15 residues. V dropped 2 bases and J dropped 3; count of bases not matched to a gene: 5. From germline, CDR1 is SGHDT and CDR2 YYEEEE. The CDR3 DNA follows: TGTGCCAGCAGCTTCGGGCTAGCGGGAGTCTACGAGCAGTACTTC. Amino acid sequence: CASSFGLAGVYEQYF. Full variable domain (remainder filled in from reference TRBV5-6 and TRBJ2-7): DAGVTQSPTHLIKTRGQQVTLRCSPKSGHDTVSWYQQALGQGPQFIFQYYEEEERQRGNFPDRFSGHQFPNYSSELNVNALLLGDSALYLCASSFGLAGVYEQYFGPGTRLTVT.

V gene TRBV6-6 combines with J gene TRBJ2-3, with D maybe TRBD1 (6 bases). Between the trimmed V and J ends, which lost 6 bases and 2 bases, there was a span of 12 bases. Germline V gene sequence: CDR1 MNHNY, CDR2 SVGAGI (reference sequence). This CDR3 contains 14 residues. CDR3 DNA sequence: TGTGCCAGCAGCGGGGACATCTACACAGATACGCAGTATTTT. It specifies CASSGDIYTDTQYF.